The rows below give T cell receptor beta chains drawn from one sample of a study of blood T cell repertoires in COVID-19. Data came from immunoSEQ multiplex PCR; TCRdb stores just in-frame clones and leaves some out. Of approximately 120,000 clones listed, approximately 89% are singletons. The source material was peripheral blood. These receptors originate from a woman at least 80 years old with COVID-19, enrolled during active disease. CDR3s leave out the opening cysteine and the closing phenylalanine or tryptophan.

V,CDR3
TRBV7-9,ASSLINRAPGNTIY
TRBV12-3/TRBV12-4,ASSPYRVETQY
TRBV7-2,ASSPQPQGQVPD
TRBV20-1,SASGTGGNTIY
TRBV7-2,ASSLGTSGTFAYEQY
TRBV5-1,ASSLGGAKSSYNEQF
TRBV7-9,ASSLGLAGGPIRWDEQF
TRBV19,ASSGIGSSPLH
TRBV6-5,ASGEGDTQY
TRBV7-3,ASSSTGTDTQY
TRBV5-6,ASSLGRGPNSPLH
TRBV4-2,ASSQLLGQGGDTEAF
TRBV5-4,ASSLPGQGNIGYGYT
TRBV6-2/TRBV6-3,ASSYSLQRNEQY
TRBV7-9,ASTLTGTGGEQY
TRBV19,ASLTDGGFDYGYT
TRBV7-8,ASSLGQGGSPLH
TRBV19,ASSIGPGGNSPLH
TRBV28,ASRPVRGWGQPQH
TRBV5-4,ASSPSVASGDTDTQY
TRBV19,ASSNRQGMRNEQF
TRBV29-1,SFISGLGSYEQY
TRBV5-1,ASSEAGGGSYNSPLH
TRBV7-2,ASSAIVSTTEAF
TRBV2,ASREGPLYQPQH
TRBV6-2/TRBV6-3,ASSLRQGQETQY
TRBV19,ASSTGLAGYT
TRBV6-5,ATTSRTINYGYT
TRBV11-2,ASSQHSGMDEQY
TRBV10-3,AISYRVDEQF
TRBV2,ASRAFQGSQPQH
TRBV5-4,ASSFEHVNYNEQF
TRBV4-3,ASSQDLGSGGLYGYT
TRBV9,ASSVGQRANYGYT
TRBV2,ASSDVRLAGEETQY
TRBV4-3,ASSQVPHGQGSISGANVLT
TRBV5-1,ASSPGSNQNIQY
TRBV27,ASSLGLAVRNEQF
TRBV25-1,ASSDRLTGELF
TRBV7-2,ASSLEFGGGAYEQY
TRBV4-3,ASSQDGGRNTGELF